The 11 T cell receptor beta chains presented below share a single source sample, sequenced in a study of vaccination and CD4 T cells after COVID-19. Antigen specificity for these receptors is unknown. Described treatment: 10-day PBMC culture with coronavirus spike peptide pools or control peptides (ViraFEST assay). Before the COVID-19 pandemic (2011-2018), CD4+ T cells were obtained from the unexposed donor. Sequencing of cultured CD4+ T cell DNA used the Oncomine TCR Beta short-read assay. One entry per CDR3 protein results from TCRdb running MiXCR on the PCR reads. The table has around 5,200 distinct CDR3 sequences, roughly 40% seen once. The sequencing input was CD4+ T cells from blood, cultured in vitro. Source of these receptors: a human donor in good health.

This chain uses TRBV5-5 with TRBJ1-1; tentatively, D is TRBD1 (5 bases). The CDR3 totals 13 residues. Trimming cost V 4 bases and J 1 base, with 8 bases left between them. Germline V lookup: CDR1 SGHKS, CDR2 YYEKEE (reference sequence). CDR3 amino acids: CASSGGPNTEAFF. CDR3 in DNA: TGTGCCAGCAGCGGGGGACCGAACACTGAAGCTTTCTTT.

The chain carries TRBV6-1 and TRBJ1-2; no firm D call. Germline V gene lookup returns CDR1 MNHNS and CDR2 SASEGT. V lost 9 bases to trimming and J lost 4 bases, with 18 bases between them. This CDR3 region has 14 residues. For the CDR3, the DNA is TGTGCCAGTTCTCTCGGTGGAAGGAGCTATGGCTACACCTTC. It encodes CASSLGGRSYGYTF.

The rearrangement joins TRBV20-1 to TRBJ2-3; 9 positions agree with TRBD2. Germline CDR1 DFQATT, CDR2 SNEGSKA (reference sequence). The V and J ends lost 6 bases and 2 bases, in that order; junction bases with no gene match: 9. The length of the CDR3 is 15 residues. The CDR3 bases are TGCAGTGCCACGACTAGCGGATTGCCCACAGATACGCAGTATTTT. Translated: CSATTSGLPTDTQYF.

This clonotype came up a few times. Written as DNA, the CDR3 is TGTGCCATCAGTGAAGGGGAGAGGGCCTTCTCGCAAGAGACCCAGTACTTC. It codes for CAISEGERAFSQETQYF. The chain links TRBV10-3 to TRBJ2-5; D assignment may be TRBD1 or TRBD2 (5 bases each). The CDR3 totals 17 residues. V lost 3 bases and J 2 bases, leaving 19 bases between the germline ends. Germline V gene data show CDR1 as ENHRY and CDR2 as SYGVKD.

This clonotype is a singleton in its sample. The chain has TRBV5-4 and TRBJ1-2, with D unclear. The CDR3 loop spans 14 amino acids. Germline lookup yields CDR1 SGHNT and CDR2 YYREEE (reference sequence). The ends were cut back, 0 bases at V and 0 bases at J, with 6 bases in the middle. Here the CDR3 reads CASSLGGSNYGYTF. In DNA, the CDR3 is TGTGCCAGCAGCTTGGGGGGTTCTAACTATGGCTACACCTTC.

This sequence joins TRBV7-9 and TRBJ1-3; D is uncertain. The CDR3 loop spans 14 amino acids. CDR1 and CDR2 from the germline V gene are SEHNR and FQNEAQ (reference sequence). The V end lost 5 bases, the J end lost 3 bases, and 11 bases lay between the germline ends. The CDR3 nucleotides are TGTGCCAGCAGCCCAGCGGGGTTTGGAAACACCATATATTTT. It yields the protein CASSPAGFGNTIYF. The variable domain in full, completed from reference TRBV7-9 and TRBJ1-3, reads DTGVSQNPRHKITKRGQNVTFRCDPISEHNRLYWYRQTLGQGPEFLTYFQNEAQLEKSRLLSDRFSAERPKGSFSTLEIQRTEQGDSAMYLCASSPAGFGNTIYFGEGSWLTVV.

The chain links TRBV12-3 or TRBV12-4 to TRBJ1-2; D not certain. V shed 8 bases and J shed 5 bases, with 18 bases lying between them. The CDR3 has 14 residues. CDR3 protein: CASSQGQLNYGYTF. The CDR3 DNA sequence: TGTGCCAGCTCTCAAGGGCAGCTGAATTATGGCTACACCTTC.

The chain links TRBV7-8 to TRBJ2-2, with D possibly being TRBD2 (5 bases). CDR1 is SGHVS and CDR2 is FQNEAQ in the germline V gene. The CDR3 consists of 14 residues. V was clipped by 4 bases and J by 1 base, with 7 bases between them. This chain's CDR3 is CASSWERNTGELFF. The CDR3 DNA is TGTGCCAGCAGCTGGGAGCGGAACACCGGGGAGCTGTTTTTT.

This rearrangement joins TRBV12-3 or TRBV12-4 to TRBJ1-2, with 8 bases that match TRBD1. The trim removed 8 bases at V and 2 bases at J, leaving 10 bases unmatched. This CDR3 has 15 residues. CDR3 region: CASRQQGDMNYGYTF. DNA of the CDR3: TGTGCCAGCCGCCAACAGGGGGACATGAACTATGGCTACACCTTC.

This clonotype has only one observation. The V call is TRBV11-2, the J call TRBJ2-7; D not certain. The V end was cut by 5 bases, the J end by 5 bases, with 16 bases between. There are 14 residues in the CDR3. Germline V gene sequence: CDR1 SGHAT, CDR2 FQNNGV. As DNA, the CDR3 is TGTGCCAGCAGCCTGACTTGGCTCCTACACGAGCAGTACTTC. Protein sequence: CASSLTWLLHEQYF.

This chain joins TRBV2 and TRBJ2-1; D gene ambiguous. The germline V gene encodes CDR1 SNHLY and CDR2 FYNNEI. The CDR3 consists of 11 residues. With 6 bases removed from V and 4 bases from J, the gap between germline ends came to 4 bases. The CDR3 DNA follows: TGTGCCAGCAGGGCATACAATGAGCAGTTCTTC. Encoded protein: CASRAYNEQFF. Drawing the rest from reference TRBV2 and TRBJ2-1, the complete variable domain is EPEVTQTPSHQVTQMGQEVILRCVPISNHLYFYWYRQILGQKVEFLVSFYNNEISEKSEIFDDQFSVERPDGSNFTLKIRSTKLEDSAMYFCASRAYNEQFFGPGTRLTVL.